These T cell receptor beta chains were read from a single sample in a study of blood T cell repertoires in COVID-19. Clones were read by immunoSEQ multiplex PCR, and TCRdb kept only the in-frame ones, dropping some. The repertoire has 200,000 to 250,000 clones, about 85% of them found once; the top ten carry around 18%. The sequenced material came from peripheral blood. The receptors shown here come from an elderly woman with active or convalescent COVID-19. The CDR3 runs from the conserved cysteine through the conserved F or W.

V: TRBV9; J: TRBJ2-7; CDR3: CASSVDRGRQYF
V: TRBV30; J: TRBJ2-3; CDR3: CAWRDKTSTDTQYF
V: TRBV5-1; J: TRBJ1-2; CDR3: CASSTRTGGVSGYTF
V: TRBV7-9; J: TRBJ1-2; CDR3: CASSLEVFGHGYTF
V: TRBV2; J: TRBJ2-1; CDR3: CASSPTSGKSYNEQFF
V: TRBV7-2; J: TRBJ2-7; CDR3: CASSLDRGYEQYF
V: TRBV18; J: TRBJ1-2; CDR3: CASSPTGDYGYTF
V: TRBV6-5; J: TRBJ2-7; CDR3: CASSYTGNYEQYF
V: TRBV4-2; J: TRBJ2-1; CDR3: CASSQVARGGAYNEQFF
V: TRBV6-2/TRBV6-3; J: TRBJ1-5; CDR3: CASSYSNQGAIGRIRPQHF
V: TRBV5-1; J: TRBJ2-5; CDR3: CASSLQTEETQYF
V: TRBV29-1; J: TRBJ1-3; CDR3: CSVDRQRSGNTIYF
V: TRBV7-2; J: TRBJ2-7; CDR3: CASSQPSGGVYEQYF
V: TRBV2; J: TRBJ2-5; CDR3: CASSWDRFKQTQYF
V: TRBV24-1; J: TRBJ2-2; CDR3: CATSDPSREVAGGTNTGELFF
V: TRBV7-3; J: TRBJ2-7; CDR3: CASSLTGTTEQYF
V: TRBV18; J: TRBJ2-7; CDR3: CASSPAVAAPSYEQYF
V: TRBV7-9; J: TRBJ2-7; CDR3: CASSSPGQSSYEQYF
V: TRBV6-5; J: TRBJ1-1; CDR3: CASSYSNRLNTEAFF
V: TRBV7-3; J: TRBJ2-1; CDR3: CASSSRPGDEQFF
V: TRBV6-5; J: TRBJ2-7; CDR3: CASSYRSYDRGYEQYF
V: TRBV13; J: TRBJ1-6; CDR3: CASSLGTGQNNSPLHF
V: TRBV19; J: TRBJ1-5; CDR3: CASSRGAGPGPQHF
V: TRBV27; J: TRBJ1-5; CDR3: CASARGANGNQPQHF